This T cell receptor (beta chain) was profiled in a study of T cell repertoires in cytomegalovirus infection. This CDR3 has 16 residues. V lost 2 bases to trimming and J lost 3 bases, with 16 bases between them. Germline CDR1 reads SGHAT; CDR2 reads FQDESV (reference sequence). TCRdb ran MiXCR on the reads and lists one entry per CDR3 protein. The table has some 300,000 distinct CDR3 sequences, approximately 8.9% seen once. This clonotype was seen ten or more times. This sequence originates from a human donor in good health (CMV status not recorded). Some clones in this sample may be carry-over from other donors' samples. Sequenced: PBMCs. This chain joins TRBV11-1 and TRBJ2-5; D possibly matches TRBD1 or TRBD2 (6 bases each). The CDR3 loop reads CASSLRRGTSKETQYF. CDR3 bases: TGTGCCAGCAGCTTAAGACGCGGGACATCCAAAGAGACCCAGTACTTC.